The 28 T cell receptor beta chains below all came from one sample that was sequenced in a study of blood T cell repertoires in COVID-19. Sequencing used immunoSEQ multiplex PCR; TCRdb keeps in-frame clones, though not all of them. The sample has around 36,000 clones, 89% seen once; the top ten hold around 6.1%. The sample consisted of peripheral blood. The receptors come from a human donor in a cohort sampled during active COVID-19.

The CDR3 nucleotides are TGCGCCAGCAGCTTGGGGGGGACTAGTAGCGATACGCAGTATTTT. Translated, it gives CASSLGGTSSDTQYF. The chain couples TRBV5-1 to TRBJ2-3; TRBD2 matches 8 bases. The germline gives CDR1 SGHRS, CDR2 YFSETQ. The CDR3 extends over 15 amino acids. Trimming cost V 0 bases and J 6 bases; bases outside gene matches: 6.

The chain employs TRBV10-3 and TRBJ2-1, with 8 positions matching TRBD1. J gave up 6 bases and V 6 bases, and 13 bases lay outside the gene matches. The germline V gene encodes CDR1 ENHRY and CDR2 SYGVKD. The CDR3 is 16 residues long. The CDR3, as DNA: TGTGCCATCAGGGGGTTTCGGACAGGGCCGAGCAATGAGCAGTTCTTC. This codes for CAIRGFRTGPSNEQFF.

CDR3 residues: CAISESASGGPGYEQYF. CDR3 nucleotide sequence: TGTGCCATCAGTGAGTCAGCTAGCGGGGGGCCCGGTTACGAGCAGTACTTC. The gene calls are TRBV10-3 and TRBJ2-7; 11 bases are shared with TRBD2. Germline CDR1 ENHRY, CDR2 SYGVKD. CDR3 length: 17 residues. With V trimmed by 0 bases and J by 4 bases, 8 bases remained unmatched.

In its sample, this clone was seen once. The chain carries TRBV7-9 and TRBJ2-7; D remains unclear. This CDR3 comprises 15 residues. The ends were cut back, 0 bases at V and 9 bases at J, with 18 bases in the middle. Germline V CDR1 and CDR2: SEHNR, FQNEAQ (reference sequence). The CDR3 reads CASSLAAGPENGQYF. DNA for the CDR3: TGTGCCAGCAGCTTAGCGGCAGGCCCTGAAAACGGGCAGTACTTC.

The rearrangement links TRBV18 to TRBJ1-3; TRBD1 matches at 7 bases. Germline loops: CDR1 KGHSH, CDR2 LQKENI. The CDR3 covers 16 residues. Trimming at V came to 5 bases and at J to 4 bases, leaving 11 bases not matched to a gene. The CDR3 DNA reads as TGTGCCAGCTCATCCACACAGGGGAGAGTCGGAAACACCATATATTTT. Amino acids: CASSSTQGRVGNTIYF.

The sample holds one count of this clone. The chain carries TRBV6-1 and TRBJ2-3; 8 bases are shared with TRBD2. V trimming: 2 bases; J trimming: 1 base; junction bases outside the gene matches: 5. Germline CDR1 is MNHNS and CDR2 is SASEGT. The CDR3 runs 16 residues. The CDR3 is CASSEQRAGGTDTQYF. CDR3 coding DNA: TGTGCCAGCAGTGAACAACGAGCGGGGGGCACAGATACGCAGTATTTT.

V is TRBV19 and J is TRBJ1-6; weak D call: TRBD1 (6 bases). Deletions cut 3 bases from V and 7 bases from J, with 13 bases between. CDR3 length: 15 amino acids. CDR1 and CDR2 from the germline V gene are LNHDA and SQIVND (reference sequence). CDR3 residues: CASSITGKGNSPLHF. The CDR3 bases are TGTGCCAGTAGTATTACAGGGAAAGGAAATTCACCCCTCCACTTT.

This chain joins TRBV5-6 and TRBJ2-1, with TRBD2 identical over 10 bases. The junction had 2 bases not matched to a gene; V was cut back by 7 bases and J by 4 bases. Germline CDR1 is SGHDT and CDR2 is YYEEEE. The CDR3 runs to 13 residues. The CDR3 protein is CASGLADYNEQFF. The DNA for the CDR3 is TGTGCCAGCGGACTAGCGGATTACAATGAGCAGTTCTTC.

The genes are TRBV3-1 (or the pseudogene TRBV3-2) and TRBJ1-5; D is unresolved. CDR1 is LGHDT and CDR2 is YNNKEL in the germline V gene (reference sequence). V was clipped by 0 bases and J by 2 bases, with 8 bases between them. The CDR3 has 15 amino acids. The DNA of the CDR3 is TGTGCCAGCAGCCAAGATGGCGGGGGCAATCAGCCCCAGCATTTT. Translated, it gives CASSQDGGGNQPQHF.

This chain joins TRBV7-2 and TRBJ2-3, with TRBD2 matching over 10 bases. Germline V gene data show CDR1 as SGHTA and CDR2 as FQGNSA. The CDR3 is 18 amino acids. Trimming at V came to 3 bases and at J to 0 bases, leaving 9 bases not matched to a gene. Here the CDR3 reads CASSLASLAGASTDTQYF. CDR3 sequence (DNA): TGTGCCAGCAGCTTGGCCTCTCTAGCGGGGGCTAGCACAGATACGCAGTATTTT.

This clone was observed a few times. The J gene is TRBJ2-7, the V gene TRBV14; a weak D match, TRBD1 (6 bases). The CDR3 runs to 12 residues. Germline assignment: CDR1 SGHDN and CDR2 FVKESK. The V gene lost 2 bases and the J gene lost 4 bases, with 6 bases spanning the gap. The CDR3 spells CASSQTGYEQYF. For the CDR3, the DNA is TGTGCCAGCAGCCAAACAGGGTACGAGCAGTACTTC.

The chain couples TRBV6-2 or TRBV6-3 to TRBJ2-7; D remains ambiguous. Per germline, CDR1 MNHEY and CDR2 SVGEGT. Deletions cut 3 bases from V and 1 base from J, with 10 bases between. This CDR3 comprises 14 residues. CDR3: CASSYRKPSYEQYF. The CDR3 region has the DNA TGTGCCAGCAGTTATCGCAAGCCTTCCTACGAGCAGTACTTC.

A single count supports this clone. The genes are TRBV6-6 and TRBJ2-6; the match to TRBD1 covers 12 bases. CDR3 length: 17 residues. Germline V gives CDR1 MNHNY, CDR2 SVGAGI (reference sequence). V shed 5 bases, J shed 2 bases, and the junction held 4 bases outside the gene matches. CDR3: CASSLGTGGTGANVLTF. As DNA, the CDR3 is TGTGCCAGCAGTCTCGGGACAGGGGGCACTGGGGCCAACGTCCTGACTTTC.

The chain joins TRBV5-1 to TRBJ2-5; tentative D call: TRBD1 (5 bases). The CDR3 extends over 13 amino acids. From germline, CDR1 is SGHRS and CDR2 YFSETQ. Trimming took 0 bases from V and 5 from J, leaving 8 bases between them. The CDR3: CASSLEGAETQYF. Written as DNA, the CDR3 is TGCGCCAGCAGCTTGGAAGGGGCGGAGACCCAGTACTTC.

V and J are TRBV2 and TRBJ2-7; TRBD1 is a possible D gene (5 bases). CDR3 length: 13 amino acids. Trimming left V 2 bases short and J 6 bases short, with 11 bases between. Germline assignment: CDR1 SNHLY and CDR2 FYNNEI. The chain's CDR3 is CASSESRVGEQYF. The CDR3 DNA reads as TGTGCCAGCAGTGAATCCAGGGTTGGCGAGCAGTACTTC.

The chain links TRBV5-4 to TRBJ2-7, with D maybe TRBD1 (5 bases). V lost 2 bases and J 6 bases, leaving 12 bases between the germline ends. This CDR3 spans 13 amino acids. In germline, CDR1 is SGHNT, CDR2 YYREEE (reference sequence). The DNA of the CDR3 is TGTGCCAGCAGCTTTCCAGGGAAGGGCGAGCAGTACTTC. It translates to CASSFPGKGEQYF.

The chain uses TRBV10-1 and TRBJ2-1; 7 bases align to TRBD1. Germline V gene sequence: CDR1 WNHNN, CDR2 SYGVQD (reference sequence). This CDR3 is built from 14 residues. J lost 0 bases, V lost 4 bases, and 0 bases had no gene match. The CDR3 region is CASSAGGSYNEQFF. CDR3 DNA sequence: TGCGCCAGCAGTGCAGGGGGCTCCTACAATGAGCAGTTCTTC.

The chain recombines TRBV18 with TRBJ2-7, with 9 positions matching TRBD1. The junction had 5 bases not matched to a gene; V was cut back by 2 bases and J by 3 bases. CDR3 length equals 15 residues. Germline V gene lookup returns CDR1 KGHSH and CDR2 LQKENI. CDR3 sequence reads: CASSPETGGGYEQYF. The CDR3 bases are TGTGCCAGCTCACCAGAGACAGGGGGAGGCTACGAGCAGTACTTC.

This rearrangement joins TRBV12-3 or TRBV12-4 to TRBJ2-7, with 7 bases matching TRBD1. J gave up 3 bases and V 5 bases, and 4 bases lay outside the gene matches. The CDR3 length is 13 residues. The CDR3 coding sequence is TGTGCCAGCAGTCCGACAGGGCTCTACGAGCAGTACTTC. As protein: CASSPTGLYEQYF.

This clone was counted a single time. This chain uses TRBV19 with TRBJ2-2; 8 nucleotides agree with TRBD1. The germline V gene has CDR1 LNHDA and CDR2 SQIVND (reference sequence). Germline trimming cut 6 bases from V and 2 bases from J; bases unmatched to any gene: 5. The CDR3 extends over 15 amino acids. The CDR3 here is CASRTDRVNTGELFF. Written as DNA, the CDR3 is TGTGCCAGTAGGACGGACAGGGTTAACACCGGGGAGCTGTTTTTT.

V is TRBV5-1 and J is TRBJ1-2; 10 bases are a match to TRBD1. V lost 4 bases to trimming and J lost 5 bases; unmatched junction nucleotides: 14. CDR1 and CDR2 (germline): SGHRS, YFSETQ. The CDR3 sequence is 17 residues long. Written as DNA, the CDR3 is TGCGCCAGCAGCCCCGGGACAGGGGACGGGAATCGATATGGCTACACCTTC. Protein sequence: CASSPGTGDGNRYGYTF. Supplemented by reference TRBV5-1 and TRBJ1-2, the full variable domain reads KAGVTQTPRYLIKTRGQQVTLSCSPISGHRSVSWYQQTPGQGLQFLFEYFSETQRNKGNFPGRFSGRQFSNSRSEMNVSTLELGDSALYLCASSPGTGDGNRYGYTFGSGTRLTVV.

The chain links TRBV7-2 to TRBJ2-2; possibly TRBD2 for D (5 bases). Deletions cut 6 bases from V and 2 bases from J, with 19 bases between. The CDR3 is 17 residues long. Germline V gene data show CDR1 as SGHTA and CDR2 as FQGNSA. The CDR3 DNA reads TGTGCCAGCAGTGCCTTGGCGCGGAGCGGAAACACCGGGGAGCTGTTTTTT. Translating it yields CASSALARSGNTGELFF.

The rearrangement joins TRBV6-2 or TRBV6-3 to TRBJ2-7; 7 bases are a match to TRBD2. This CDR3 is 16 amino acids long. The germline V gene has CDR1 MNHEY and CDR2 SVGEGT. V was clipped by 6 bases and J by 0 bases; unmatched bases: 11. The CDR3 sequence: CASSPGLVRPSYEQYF. The DNA of the CDR3 is TGTGCCAGCAGCCCTGGACTAGTCCGCCCCTCCTACGAGCAGTACTTC.

This clone was detected a few times. This chain links TRBV7-8 with TRBJ1-2; D perhaps matches TRBD1 (5 bases). V lost 1 base to trimming and J lost 8 bases, with 14 bases between them. Germline V gene sequence: CDR1 SGHVS, CDR2 FQNEAQ. This CDR3 has 14 residues. CDR3 DNA: TGTGCCAGCAGCTTAGTGGGAGGGGTGAGAGGCTACACCTTC. Amino acid sequence: CASSLVGGVRGYTF.

This clone was detected once. The gene calls are TRBV2 and TRBJ1-2; D is possibly TRBD1 (6 bases). V dropped 5 bases and J dropped 0 bases, with 10 bases sitting between them. This CDR3 is 14 amino acids long. Germline V gene data show CDR1 as SNHLY and CDR2 as FYNNEI. CDR3 sequence reads: CASSLQGPNYGYTF. The CDR3, as DNA: TGTGCCAGCAGTTTACAGGGTCCTAACTATGGCTACACCTTC. The full variable domain, its missing parts supplied by reference TRBV2 and TRBJ1-2, is EPEVTQTPSHQVTQMGQEVILRCVPISNHLYFYWYRQILGQKVEFLVSFYNNEISEKSEIFDDQFSVERPDGSNFTLKIRSTKLEDSAMYFCASSLQGPNYGYTFGSGTRLTVV.

The chain recombines TRBV15 with TRBJ2-3; D perhaps matches TRBD2 (5 bases). Trimming shortened V by 0 bases and J by 7 bases, and 14 bases separated the two germline ends. CDR1 and CDR2 from the germline V gene are LNHNV and YYDKDF (reference sequence). The CDR3 covers 15 residues. In DNA, the CDR3 is TGTGCCACCAGCAGAGAGAGCGGACCCACGAATACGCAGTATTTT. Translating it yields CATSRESGPTNTQYF.

The J gene is TRBJ1-2, the V gene TRBV21-1; the table's D call, TRBD1, was not checked against the DNA. TRBV21-1 is assigned pseudogene status. The CDR3 runs to 17 residues. Here the CDR3 reads CASSKSAWGPRPYGYTF. The DNA of the CDR3 is TGTGCCAGCAGCAAATCTGCCTGGGGGCCCCGGCCTTATGGCTACACCTTC.

The chain combines TRBV7-2 with TRBJ2-7, with TRBD2 identical over 7 bases. Germline trimming cut 6 bases from V and 4 bases from J; bases unmatched to any gene: 18. Germline CDR1 SGHTA, CDR2 FQGNSA. The CDR3 consists of 17 residues. CDR3 DNA sequence: TGTGCCAGCAGTTCAAGCGCTCCCGGGACTACCTCTTACGAGCAGTACTTC. Translation gives CASSSSAPGTTSYEQYF.